This TCR beta chain was documented in a study of CD8+ T cells in alopecia areata. Germline CDR1 is SGHTA and CDR2 is FQGNSA. Trimming shortened V by 11 bases and J by 1 base, and 6 bases separated the two germline ends. The CDR3 consists of 11 residues. This clone was picked up a small number of times. Antigen unknown. Indicated treatment: oral pan-JAK inhibitor, 5-10 mg twice daily. Those with alopecia areata gave lesional scalp punch biopsies and peripheral blood. Study-wide findings and caveats: TCR sharing across patients was less clear than in mice, possibly HLA-related. It was lesional scalp, especially alopecia totalis/universalis, that showed higher clonality than normal scalp.

RNA was extracted and reverse transcribed into cDNA as the sequencing template. Produced via immunoSEQ multiplex PCR; TCRdb's table is partial and in-frame only. The sample has approximately 200,000 clones, about three fifths seen once. V and J are TRBV7-2 and TRBJ1-5; D unclear. The receptor was isolated from a human donor with alopecia areata. This specimen consisted of CD4+ T cells sorted from blood, obtained at week 4, from a patient treated with tofacitinib. The CDR3 protein is CASGSNQPQHF. The CDR3 bases are TGTGCCTCGGGAAGCAATCAGCCCCAGCATTTT.